This TCR beta chain is drawn from a study of blood T cell repertoires in COVID-19. In the study's own analysis: Quantification of nucleated cells was approximated via reference gene primer amplification. Using immunoSEQ multiplex PCR, the repertoire was profiled, and TCRdb retains in-frame clones only, with some absent. D and trimming come from the DNA, and the V and J calls and clone size come from that table. Of some 64,000 clones detected, roughly 84% appear once; the ten largest clones hold about 16%. The CDR3 is made up of 17 amino acids. V lost 6 bases and J 4 bases, leaving 22 bases between the germline ends. CDR1 and CDR2 (germline): SGHTA, FQGTGA.

The sequence was obtained from a man in his 60s with COVID-19, enrolled during active disease. The chain joins TRBV7-3 to TRBJ2-1, with D unresolved. Source material: peripheral blood. This chain's CDR3 is CASSPNQPGLSYNEQFF. The DNA for the CDR3 is TGTGCCAGCAGTCCGAACCAACCAGGCTTATCTTACAATGAGCAGTTCTTC.